This entry lists 32 T cell receptor beta chains sequenced from one sample in a study of identical twins. Using its own MiXCR run on the 5' RACE reads, TCRdb lists one record per CDR3 protein. The sample lists under 400,000 distinct CDR3 sequences; approximately 8.8% were seen once. The sequencing input was naive T cells sorted from blood. The receptors derive from a woman aged 50 to 60 in good health.

The V call is TRBV15, the J call TRBJ1-4; D gene uncertain. This CDR3 contains 15 residues. Trimming took off 3 bases at V and 8 bases at J, with 16 bases between the two ends. Germline V CDR1 and CDR2: LNHNV, YYDKDF (reference sequence). As DNA, the CDR3 is TGTGCCACCAGCAGTGCGACGGACCTCGGGGAAAAACTGTTTTTT. Residues: CATSSATDLGEKLFF.

The sample holds many counts of this clonotype. V usage is TRBV6-2 or TRBV6-3 and J usage is TRBJ1-5, with 8 bases fitting TRBD1. The CDR3 runs 14 residues. V was clipped by 6 bases and J by 2 bases; unmatched bases: 3. Germline lookup yields CDR1 MNHEY and CDR2 SVGEGT. The CDR3 DNA reads as TGTGCCAGCAGACCACAGGGGGGCAATCAGCCCCAGCATTTT. Amino acids: CASRPQGGNQPQHF.

The genes are TRBV27 and TRBJ2-3; TRBD1 aligns across 10 bases. The germline CDR1 and CDR2 sequences are MNHEY and SMNVEV (reference sequence). The CDR3 loop spans 16 amino acids. Losses at the gene ends were 2 bases for V and 8 bases for J; bases not matched to a gene: 10. CDR3 nucleotides: TGTGCCAGCAGTTTACGACAGGGGGCTCTCATTGCTACGCAGTATTTT. Its protein product is CASSLRQGALIATQYF.

The chain links TRBV12-5 to TRBJ2-1; tentative D call: TRBD2 (5 bases). The germline CDR1 and CDR2 sequences are LGHNT and FRNRAP. The V and J ends lost 6 bases and 5 bases respectively, with 20 bases between them. CDR3 length: 16 amino acids. The CDR3 sequence is CASGPGVARWDNEQFF. The CDR3 DNA is TGTGCTAGTGGACCCGGGGTAGCGAGATGGGACAATGAGCAGTTCTTC.

This rearrangement joins TRBV7-9 to TRBJ2-5; D not certain. Germline CDR1 reads SEHNR; CDR2 reads FQNEAQ (reference sequence). This CDR3 has 12 residues. Trimming took 8 bases from V and 3 from J, leaving 10 bases between them. In DNA form, the CDR3 reads TGTGCCAGCGTCCAGTATGAAGAGACCCAGTACTTC. This gives the protein CASVQYEETQYF.

This clonotype was counted between two and nine times. The chain links TRBV6-5 to TRBJ1-2; no clear D gene. Per germline, CDR1 MNHEY and CDR2 SVGAGI. The CDR3 is made up of 15 amino acids. Trimming removed 0 bases at V and 0 bases at J, with 8 bases between. The CDR3 loop is CASSYSARTNYGYTF. CDR3 bases: TGTGCCAGCAGTTACTCGGCCCGAACTAACTATGGCTACACCTTC.

The chain couples TRBV5-1 to TRBJ2-3; 11 bases align to TRBD2. J was trimmed by 2 bases and V by 4 bases; bases with no gene match: 15. The CDR3 consists of 19 residues. Germline lookup yields CDR1 SGHRS and CDR2 YFSETQ. CDR3 residues: CASSLIVLAGGQLTDTQYF. The CDR3 DNA reads as TGCGCCAGCAGCCTAATCGTCCTAGCGGGAGGCCAACTCACAGATACGCAGTATTTT.

This clonotype was seen many times. The chain uses TRBV29-1 and TRBJ2-5; D perhaps matches TRBD2 (6 bases). This CDR3 contains 13 residues. Trimming pared 7 bases from V and 9 bases from J, leaving 21 bases between. Germline-derived CDR1 and CDR2 are SQVTM and ANQGSEA. CDR3 nucleotide sequence: TGCAGCGGGGGGACTTCCCAACGGTCGGCCCAGTACTTC. Protein product: CSGGTSQRSAQYF.

The V and J genes are TRBV2 and TRBJ1-2; D perhaps matches TRBD1 (6 bases). Germline assignment: CDR1 SNHLY and CDR2 FYNNEI. The V end lost 5 bases, the J end lost 5 bases, and 12 bases lay between the germline ends. CDR3 length: 13 residues. The CDR3 bases are TGTGCCAGCAGTTCAGGGGAAATGTATGGCTACACCTTC. Its protein is CASSSGEMYGYTF.

Only a few counts were recorded for this clonotype. The rearrangement joins TRBV29-1 to TRBJ1-5, with D tentatively TRBD1 (6 bases). V was trimmed by 3 bases and J by 12 bases, leaving 18 bases between them. This CDR3 spans 13 amino acids. From germline, CDR1 is SQVTM and CDR2 ANQGSEA. The CDR3 sequence is CSVESPGERGQHF. Here the CDR3 DNA reads TGCAGCGTTGAGTCGCCAGGGGAACGTGGCCAGCATTTT.

This clonotype appeared many times. CDR3 DNA sequence: TGCAGTGCTAGAGTCGTCAGCAATAATTCACCCCTCCACTTT. Protein: CSARVVSNNSPLHF. The chain employs TRBV20-1 and TRBJ1-6; D call uncertain. V lost 1 base to trimming and J lost 5 bases, with 9 bases between them. This CDR3 contains 14 residues. Germline assignment: CDR1 DFQATT and CDR2 SNEGSKA (reference sequence).

This clonotype was seen more than once but under ten times. The rearrangement joins TRBV9 to TRBJ2-2; possible D gene TRBD1, 5 bases. Germline V CDR1 and CDR2: SGDLS, YYNGEE. The length of the CDR3 is 14 residues. V lost 0 bases, J lost 6 bases, and 9 bases lay in between. CDR3 residues: CASSVGGTPGELFF. The CDR3 bases are TGTGCCAGCAGCGTAGGGGGCACGCCCGGGGAGCTGTTTTTT.

This clonotype was detected only a few times. The chain employs TRBV29-1 and TRBJ2-4; tentative D call: TRBD1 (5 bases). The V end lost 4 bases, the J end lost 0 bases, and 22 bases lay between the germline ends. Germline CDR1 and CDR2: SQVTM and ANQGSEA. The CDR3 is 18 amino acids. The CDR3 coding sequence is TGCAGCGTTGGAATTTCGAAAGGGGAATCGGAAGCCAAAAACATTCAGTACTTC. Protein: CSVGISKGESEAKNIQYF. The complete variable domain, with remaining parts taken from reference TRBV29-1 and TRBJ2-4, reads SAVISQKPSRDICQRGTSLTIQCQVDSQVTMMFWYRQQPGQSLTLIATANQGSEATYESGFVIDKFPISRPNLTFSTLTVSNMSPEDSSIYLCSVGISKGESEAKNIQYFGAGTRLSVL.

V usage is TRBV7-8 and J usage is TRBJ2-7; D gene uncertain. CDR1 and CDR2 (germline): SGHVS, FQNEAQ. The V end lost 3 bases, the J end lost 0 bases, and 9 bases lay between the germline ends. The CDR3 sequence is 14 residues long. The CDR3 here is CASSFSTASYEQYF. The CDR3 DNA follows: TGTGCCAGCAGCTTCTCAACAGCCTCCTACGAGCAGTACTTC.

In its sample, this clonotype was seen many times. V gene TRBV12-3 or TRBV12-4 combines with J gene TRBJ2-3; D call uncertain. This CDR3 spans 11 amino acids. The V gene lost 6 bases and the J gene lost 9 bases, with 10 bases spanning the gap. This CDR3 reads CASSSLGTQYF. The DNA for the CDR3 is TGTGCCAGCAGCAGCCTTGGCACGCAGTATTTT.

The rearrangement links TRBV7-9 to TRBJ2-1, with 10 positions matching TRBD2. The CDR3 runs 17 residues. The germline V gene encodes CDR1 SEHNR and CDR2 FQNEAQ (reference sequence). V was pared by 2 bases and J by 8 bases, with 12 bases of the junction left unmatched. The CDR3 loop reads CASSLYGFLAGVHEQFF. Written as DNA, the CDR3 is TGTGCCAGCAGCTTATACGGGTTTCTAGCGGGAGTTCATGAGCAGTTCTTC. Variable domain in full (rest from reference TRBV7-9 and TRBJ2-1): DTGVSQNPRHKITKRGQNVTFRCDPISEHNRLYWYRQTLGQGPEFLTYFQNEAQLEKSRLLSDRFSAERPKGSFSTLEIQRTEQGDSAMYLCASSLYGFLAGVHEQFFGPGTRLTVL.

The CDR3 nucleotides are TGTGCCAGCAGTCAATACGCCCAGGGGCGTGCTTTCTTT. Encoded protein: CASSQYAQGRAFF. The chain uses TRBV12-3 or TRBV12-4 and TRBJ1-1, with a tentative D call TRBD1 (6 bases). The CDR3 is made up of 13 amino acids. Deletions cut 5 bases from V and 11 bases from J, with 18 bases between.

This clonotype has only one observation. The chain is built from TRBV24-1 and TRBJ2-1; 10 bases align to TRBD2. The V gene end was trimmed by 5 bases and the J gene end by 10 bases; junction bases not matched to a gene: 7. The CDR3 consists of 14 residues. Germline assignment: CDR1 KGHDR and CDR2 SFDVKD. The CDR3: CATSGPSGRGEQFF. The CDR3 region has the DNA TGTGCCACCAGTGGGCCTAGCGGGAGAGGCGAGCAGTTCTTC.

Many counts were recorded for this clonotype. The chain uses TRBV11-2 and TRBJ2-1; D is undetermined. The CDR3 sequence is 13 residues long. Trimming shortened V by 8 bases and J by 4 bases, and 12 bases separated the two germline ends. Germline V gene lookup returns CDR1 SGHAT and CDR2 FQNNGV. The CDR3, as DNA: TGTGCCAGCTTAGGCGGAGTATACAATGAGCAGTTCTTC. The encoded protein is CASLGGVYNEQFF.

This clonotype has a count of ten or more. Written as DNA, the CDR3 is TGTGCCAGCAGTACTCGGGACAGGAACACTGAAGCTTTCTTT. The encoded protein is CASSTRDRNTEAFF. The J gene is TRBJ1-1, the V gene TRBV12-3 or TRBV12-4, with 7 bases matching TRBD1. The CDR3 has 14 residues. V was clipped by 5 bases and J by 1 base; unmatched bases: 4.

This sequence joins TRBV29-1 and TRBJ2-1; no clear D. Germline CDR1 and CDR2: SQVTM and ANQGSEA. The CDR3 extends over 14 amino acids. The germline V and J ends were trimmed by 2 bases and 3 bases, with 11 bases remaining between them. CDR3 region: CSVESRLSYNEQFF. DNA of the CDR3: TGCAGCGTTGAAAGCCGGCTAAGCTACAATGAGCAGTTCTTC.

This clonotype was recorded many times. The chain recombines TRBV30 with TRBJ2-3; 7 bases fit TRBD2. The CDR3 covers 15 residues. The germline V gene encodes CDR1 GTSNPN and CDR2 SVGIG (reference sequence). V shed 1 base, J shed 4 bases, and the junction held 8 bases outside the gene matches. CDR3 protein: CAWSATSLNADTQYF. The CDR3 DNA is TGTGCCTGGAGTGCGACTAGCCTCAACGCAGATACGCAGTATTTT.

J is TRBJ2-1 and V is TRBV12-5, with D unresolved. The V end lost 2 bases, the J end lost 7 bases, and 3 bases lay between the germline ends. Germline CDR1 is LGHNT and CDR2 is FRNRAP. This CDR3 has 11 residues. The CDR3 sequence: CASGLLNEQFF. CDR3 bases: TGTGCTAGTGGTTTGCTAAATGAGCAGTTCTTC.

This clonotype was found a few times. This chain links TRBV25-1 with TRBJ2-7, with D possibly matching TRBD2 (5 bases). Germline V gives CDR1 MGHDK, CDR2 SYGVNS. CDR3 length equals 14 residues. V lost 4 bases and J 5 bases, leaving 15 bases between the germline ends. The CDR3 region is CASSVYDRRNEQYF. CDR3 nucleotide sequence: TGTGCCAGCAGTGTCTACGATAGGAGGAACGAGCAGTACTTC.

This clonotype was detected ten times or more. This sequence joins TRBV3-1 and TRBJ2-3, with TRBD1 as a possible D gene (5 bases). Germline CDR1 reads LGHDT; CDR2 reads YNNKEL (reference sequence). Trimming took off 1 base at V and 2 bases at J, with 10 bases between the two ends. The length of the CDR3 is 15 residues. CDR3 sequence reads: CASSQVGLVTDTQYF. CDR3 nucleotide sequence: TGTGCCAGCAGCCAAGTGGGGCTAGTCACAGATACGCAGTATTTT.

This clonotype was observed a few times. V gene TRBV20-1 combines with J gene TRBJ2-1; 13 bases line up with TRBD2. Germline values: CDR1 DFQATT, CDR2 SNEGSKA (reference sequence). V was clipped by 5 bases and J by 10 bases; unmatched bases: 8. The CDR3 consists of 14 residues. CDR3 in amino acids: CSAEGLAGAEEQFF. CDR3 sequence (DNA): TGCAGTGCTGAAGGACTAGCGGGAGCAGAGGAGCAGTTCTTC.

The rearrangement links TRBV6-6 to TRBJ1-2; a weak D match, TRBD1 (6 bases). The germline V gene encodes CDR1 MNHNY and CDR2 SVGAGI (reference sequence). The CDR3 spans 14 residues. Deletions cut 5 bases from V and 8 bases from J, with 18 bases between. The CDR3 bases are TGTGCCAGCAGTGAAACAGGGACGCTTCAAGGCTACACCTTC. The encoded protein is CASSETGTLQGYTF.

The gene calls are TRBV7-2 and TRBJ2-3, with D possibly matching TRBD2 (6 bases). The CDR3 runs to 15 residues. Germline CDR1 is SGHTA and CDR2 is FQGNSA. V lost 3 bases to trimming and J lost 5 bases, with 15 bases between them. The CDR3 spells CASSFVGGEVDTQYF. In DNA, the CDR3 is TGTGCCAGCAGCTTTGTCGGCGGGGAAGTAGATACGCAGTATTTT.

This sequence joins TRBV19 and TRBJ2-1; the D is unclear. Germline assignment: CDR1 LNHDA and CDR2 SQIVND (reference sequence). This CDR3 contains 15 residues. Trimming took off 3 bases at V and 5 bases at J, with 14 bases between the two ends. The CDR3 here is CASSMRQAPDNEQFF. CDR3 in DNA: TGTGCCAGTAGTATGCGGCAGGCACCCGACAATGAGCAGTTCTTC. Using reference TRBV19 and TRBJ2-1 for the parts outside the CDR3, the full variable domain is DGGITQSPKYLFRKEGQNVTLSCEQNLNHDAMYWYRQDPGQGLRLIYYSQIVNDFQKGDIAEGYSVSREKKESFPLTVTSAQKNPTAFYLCASSMRQAPDNEQFFGPGTRLTVL.

This clonotype was recorded a few times. The chain combines TRBV12-3 or TRBV12-4 with TRBJ1-1; D perhaps matches TRBD1 (5 bases). V was cut by 7 bases and J by 0 bases, with 12 bases left in between. The CDR3 is 14 amino acids. The CDR3 reads CASTLGTMNTEAFF. The CDR3 bases are TGTGCCAGCACCCTGGGGACCATGAACACTGAAGCTTTCTTT.

There are many counts of this clonotype. The rearrangement uses TRBV5-1 and TRBJ2-1; the D gene is possibly TRBD1 (5 bases). Germline CDR1 and CDR2: SGHRS and YFSETQ. Trimming took off 0 bases at V and 6 bases at J, with 10 bases between the two ends. CDR3 length: 14 amino acids. Here the CDR3 DNA reads TGCGCCAGCAGCTTGGGCAGGGTCAGCAATGAGCAGTTCTTC. Protein product: CASSLGRVSNEQFF.

CDR3 protein: CASTPNRDRTYEQYV. DNA of the CDR3: TGTGCCAGCACCCCCAACCGGGACCGGACCTACGAGCAGTACGTC. The chain has TRBV2 and TRBJ2-7, with D perhaps given as TRBD1 or TRBD2 (5 bases each). The CDR3 runs to 15 residues. Trimming left V 7 bases short and J 2 bases short, with 18 bases between. CDR1 and CDR2 from the germline V gene are SNHLY and FYNNEI.